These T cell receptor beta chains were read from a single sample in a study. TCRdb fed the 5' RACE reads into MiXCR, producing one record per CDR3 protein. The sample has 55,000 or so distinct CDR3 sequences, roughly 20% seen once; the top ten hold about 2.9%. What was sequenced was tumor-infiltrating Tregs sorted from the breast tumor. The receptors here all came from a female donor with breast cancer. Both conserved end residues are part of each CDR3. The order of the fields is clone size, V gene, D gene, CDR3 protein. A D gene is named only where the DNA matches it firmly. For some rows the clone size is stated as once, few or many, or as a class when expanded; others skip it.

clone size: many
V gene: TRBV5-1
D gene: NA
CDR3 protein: CASSPSGEPGNEQFF

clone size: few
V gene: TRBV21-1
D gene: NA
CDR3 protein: CASSKDPTDTQYF

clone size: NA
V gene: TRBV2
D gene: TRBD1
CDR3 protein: CASSLGNRGLHSGNTIYF

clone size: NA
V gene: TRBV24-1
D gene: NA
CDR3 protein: CATSEYRLRANEQFF

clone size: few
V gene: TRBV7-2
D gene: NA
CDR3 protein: CASSFYVRDNEQYF

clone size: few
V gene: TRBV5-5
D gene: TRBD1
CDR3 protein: CASSLSWTGTNQPQHF

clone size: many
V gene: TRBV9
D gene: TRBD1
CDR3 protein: CASSALDRGRGEAFF

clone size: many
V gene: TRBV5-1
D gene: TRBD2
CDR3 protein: CASSLRTSGSLETQYF

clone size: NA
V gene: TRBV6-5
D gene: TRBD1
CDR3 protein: CASSYDRGYGTQYF

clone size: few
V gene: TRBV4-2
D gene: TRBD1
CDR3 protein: CASSAGTGVGYTF

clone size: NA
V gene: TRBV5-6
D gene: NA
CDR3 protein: CASSQYREWNQPQHF

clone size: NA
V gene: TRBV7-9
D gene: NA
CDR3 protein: CASSHGGTNEKLFF

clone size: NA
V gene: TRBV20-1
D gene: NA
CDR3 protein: CSAMEGAYNEQFF

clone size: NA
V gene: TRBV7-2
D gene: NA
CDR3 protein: CASSLGTSGNTIYF

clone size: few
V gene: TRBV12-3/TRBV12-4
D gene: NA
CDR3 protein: CASSAVRQGIGGNQPQHF

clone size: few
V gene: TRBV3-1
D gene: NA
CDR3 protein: CASSQGKLAAFF

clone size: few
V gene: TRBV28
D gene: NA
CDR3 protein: CASSFGQGSYGYTF

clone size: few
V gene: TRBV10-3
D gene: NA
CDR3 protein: CAISVTGMNTEAFF

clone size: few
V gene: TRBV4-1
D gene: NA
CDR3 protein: CASSRGGVVISYNEQFF

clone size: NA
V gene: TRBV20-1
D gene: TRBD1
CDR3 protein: CSAYRGYEQFF

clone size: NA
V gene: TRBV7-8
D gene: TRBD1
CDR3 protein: CASSLAVRTGDSQYF

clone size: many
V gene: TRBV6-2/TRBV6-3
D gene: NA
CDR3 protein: CASTPGDRDKDVGYNEQFF

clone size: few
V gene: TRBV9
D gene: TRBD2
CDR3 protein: CASSVVPSGVEQYF

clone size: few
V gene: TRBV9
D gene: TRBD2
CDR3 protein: CASSVGLAGFQETQYF

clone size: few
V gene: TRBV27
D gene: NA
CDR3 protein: CASSLWTDSVNEQFF

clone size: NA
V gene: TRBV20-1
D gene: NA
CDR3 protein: CSAARGRAGELFF

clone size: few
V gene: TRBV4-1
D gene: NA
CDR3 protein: CASSQGTASGANVLTF